Listed below are T cell receptor beta chains from one sample, sequenced in a study of human T cells and chemical hapten exposure. TCRdb re-called the RACE reads through MiXCR, storing one row per CDR3 protein. The data contain around 99,000 distinct CDR3 sequences, about a tenth of them singletons. The material sequenced was whole blood, taken in connection with sensitization to the hapten diphenylcyclopropenone (DPC). The receptor set was obtained from a woman aged 40 to 50 with alopecia areata. Some clones in this sample may be carry-over from other donors' samples. Both conserved end residues are part of each CDR3. D genes are given only for firm matches. Clone size appears in some rows only: once, few, many, or a class for an expanded clone.

j_gene	d_gene	abundance	v_gene	CDR3nt	CDR3aa
TRBJ2-3	-	many	TRBV3-1	TGTGCCAGCACTTCTTCCGATACGCAGTATTTT	CASTSSDTQYF
TRBJ1-1	-	many	TRBV12-3/TRBV12-4	TGTGCCAGCAGTTGGGGGAACACTGAAGCTTTCTTT	CASSWGNTEAFF
TRBJ1-2	-	few	TRBV10-3	TGTGCCATCAGTGCCCAGTCTGACTATGGCTACACCTTC	CAISAQSDYGYTF
TRBJ2-7	TRBD1	few	TRBV28	TGTGCCAGCAGTTTATTGGGGACAGTTTCCTACGAGCAGTACTTC	CASSLLGTVSYEQYF
TRBJ2-7	-	many	TRBV29-1	TGCAGCGTTGATCGATCTGGCGAGCAGTACTTC	CSVDRSGEQYF
TRBJ2-3	TRBD1	-	TRBV4-1	TGCGCCAGCAGCCCTCGGGACAGTGATACGCAGTATTTT	CASSPRDSDTQYF
TRBJ1-1	TRBD1	-	TRBV29-1	TGCAGCTCGGACAGGGGCGGCACTGAAGCTTTCTTT	CSSDRGGTEAFF
TRBJ2-3	TRBD2	-	TRBV7-2	TGTGCCAGCAGCTACCGACTAGCGGAGACAGATACGCAGTATTTT	CASSYRLAETDTQYF
TRBJ1-5	-	-	TRBV3-1	TGTGCCAGCAGTCCATTCAGCTTTCAGCCCCAGCATTTT	CASSPFSFQPQHF
TRBJ2-3	-	few	TRBV4-3	TGCGCCAGCAGCCAAGACCTGACAGATACGCAGTATTTT	CASSQDLTDTQYF
TRBJ1-1	TRBD1	few	TRBV6-5	TGTGCCAGCAGGCCCACACAGGGGGCGAACACTGAAGCTTTCTTT	CASRPTQGANTEAFF
TRBJ1-1	TRBD1	few	TRBV4-2	TGTGCCAGCAGCCCACTCGGGGACAGACAAGCTTTCTTT	CASSPLGDRQAFF
TRBJ2-2	-	-	TRBV19	TGTGCCAGTAGTATTTTAAAGAACACCGGGGAGCTGTTTTTT	CASSILKNTGELFF
TRBJ2-7	-	-	TRBV5-8	TGTGCCAGCAGCTTGGGAGGTGGGACCTACGAGCAGTACTTC	CASSLGGGTYEQYF
TRBJ2-5	TRBD2	many	TRBV27	TGTGCCAGCAGTTTTACCCCTAGCGGGGAGACCCAGTACTTC	CASSFTPSGETQYF
TRBJ1-3	TRBD1	few	TRBV6-2/TRBV6-3	TGTGCCAGCAGTTCGCCTCCGGGACAGCTTTCCGGAAACACCATATATTTT	CASSSPPGQLSGNTIYF
TRBJ1-1	-	few	TRBV28	TGTGCCAGCAGTGCCCGACTAGGGGACACTGAAGCTTTCTTT	CASSARLGDTEAFF
TRBJ2-7	-	many	TRBV12-3/TRBV12-4	TGTGCCAGCAGTTTATCAGGGGACGACTACGAGCAGTACTTC	CASSLSGDDYEQYF
TRBJ2-7	-	few	TRBV11-2	TGTGCCAGCAGCTTATTAGGCAGCCTCTACGAGCAGTACTTC	CASSLLGSLYEQYF
TRBJ1-2	-	-	TRBV13	TGTGCCAGCAGCTTAGGCGGGGAAGGGGTCCCTTGGGATTATGGCTACACCTTC	CASSLGGEGVPWDYGYTF
TRBJ2-7	-	few	TRBV20-1	TGCAGTGCTACCTCGGTAGAAGGGGAGCAGTACTTC	CSATSVEGEQYF